Each of the 15 T cell receptor beta chains below was sequenced from the same sample in a study of memory CD4+ T cells and cytomegalovirus serostatus. The sort gate was single viable CD3+CD4+CD8-CD45RO+ cells for memory CD4+ T cells. The assay was immunoSEQ multiplex PCR, and TCRdb's table has in-frame clones only and misses some. The sample contains tens of thousands of clones, approximately 71% of which appear only once. Specimen: memory CD4+ T cells from blood. All receptors come from an adult in good health and CMV-seronegative.

The gene calls are TRBV19 and TRBJ2-1, with 7 bases that match TRBD2. The CDR3 covers 17 residues. V lost 5 bases, J lost 0 bases, and 10 bases stayed unmatched. CDR1 LNHDA and CDR2 SQIVND come from the germline V gene (reference sequence). The CDR3 region is CASSLPLAGRSYNEQFF. CDR3 nucleotides: TGTGCCAGTAGTCTTCCCTTAGCGGGCCGCTCCTACAATGAGCAGTTCTTC.

V is TRBV28 and J is TRBJ1-1; 9 bases map to TRBD1. The length of the CDR3 is 13 residues. The V gene end was trimmed by 6 bases and the J gene end by 4 bases; junction bases not matched to a gene: 3. Germline assignment: CDR1 MDHEN and CDR2 SYDVKM. CDR3: CASRRQGGTEAFF. Written as DNA, the CDR3 is TGTGCCAGCAGGCGACAGGGGGGCACTGAAGCTTTCTTT.

This chain uses TRBV5-5 with TRBJ2-2; a possible D gene is TRBD2 (6 bases). The germline V and J ends were trimmed by 3 bases and 0 bases, with 9 bases remaining between them. The CDR3 runs 15 residues. The germline gives CDR1 SGHKS, CDR2 YYEKEE (reference sequence). The CDR3 nucleotides read TGTGCCAGCAGCTGGGGCGGGGCGAACACCGGGGAGCTGTTTTTT. This translates into CASSWGGANTGELFF.

This chain uses TRBV7-9 with TRBJ1-6; D is ambiguous. Germline loops: CDR1 SEHNR, CDR2 FQNEAQ (reference sequence). V was shortened by 3 bases and J by 8 bases, with 11 bases between the two germline ends. The CDR3 contains 14 residues. The CDR3 region is CASSFGFVDSPLHF. DNA of the CDR3: TGTGCCAGCAGCTTCGGATTCGTGGATTCACCCCTCCACTTT.

The V call is TRBV10-3, the J call TRBJ1-1; 8 bases line up with TRBD1. The CDR3 has 14 residues. V lost 6 bases, J lost 1 base, and 4 bases stayed unmatched. The germline gives CDR1 ENHRY, CDR2 SYGVKD. The CDR3 DNA sequence: TGTGCCATCAGAACCGGGACAGGGAACACTGAAGCTTTCTTT. Residues: CAIRTGTGNTEAFF.

The J gene is TRBJ1-2, the V gene TRBV7-8; D uncertain. Trimming cost V 2 bases and J 4 bases, with 11 bases left between them. Per germline, CDR1 SGHVS and CDR2 FQNEAQ. The CDR3 runs to 14 residues. DNA for the CDR3: TGTGCCAGCAGCTTAAACCCGGGAGGCTATGGCTACACCTTC. It yields the protein CASSLNPGGYGYTF.

This clone is termed medium-sized. This rearrangement joins TRBV30 to TRBJ1-5, with D tentatively TRBD1 (5 bases). The germline gives CDR1 GTSNPN, CDR2 SVGIG (reference sequence). Trimming pared 0 bases from V and 4 bases from J, leaving 13 bases between. The CDR3 is 15 residues long. This CDR3 reads CAWSVDASGNQPQHF. CDR3 nucleotides: TGTGCCTGGAGTGTAGATGCGTCAGGGAATCAGCCCCAGCATTTT.

The V gene is TRBV19, the J gene TRBJ2-5, with TRBD1 identical over 9 bases. The CDR3 spans 14 residues. V lost 3 bases to trimming and J lost 5 bases; unmatched junction nucleotides: 4. Germline values: CDR1 LNHDA, CDR2 SQIVND (reference sequence). Written as DNA, the CDR3 is TGTGCCAGTAGTATTGGGACAGGGACCGAGACCCAGTACTTC. The encoded protein is CASSIGTGTETQYF.

The chain couples TRBV13 to TRBJ2-5; unclear D gene. CDR1 PRHDT and CDR2 FYEKMQ come from the germline V gene (reference sequence). V was shortened by 5 bases and J by 4 bases, with 2 bases between the two germline ends. This CDR3 spans 10 amino acids. CDR3: CASSRETQYF. The DNA for the CDR3 is TGTGCCAGCAGCCGAGAGACCCAGTACTTC. The full variable domain, in which reference TRBV13 and TRBJ2-5 provide the parts outside the CDR3, is AAGVIQSPRHLIKEKRETATLKCYPIPRHDTVYWYQQGPGQDPQFLISFYEKMQSDKGSIPDRFSAQQFSDYHSELNMSSLELGDSALYFCASSRETQYFGPGTRLLVL.

The chain has TRBV7-9 and TRBJ2-1; the D gene is possibly TRBD2 (6 bases). Germline lookup yields CDR1 SEHNR and CDR2 FQNEAQ (reference sequence). The CDR3 extends over 17 amino acids. The ends were cut back, 5 bases at V and 4 bases at J, with 21 bases in the middle. This CDR3 reads CASSRAEVSSEYNEQFF. The CDR3 DNA follows: TGTGCCAGCAGCCGGGCAGAGGTCTCTAGCGAATACAATGAGCAGTTCTTC.

J is TRBJ1-4 and V is TRBV6-1; D is unclear. CDR1 and CDR2 from the germline V gene are MNHNS and SASEGT. V shed 7 bases and J shed 0 bases, with 9 bases lying between them. The CDR3 is 14 residues long. The CDR3 region is CASITAATNEKLFF. The CDR3 DNA sequence: TGTGCCAGCATTACGGCAGCAACTAATGAAAAACTGTTTTTT.

A remark on this clone: One end of the junction fails to match germline, which may point to a read error. V is TRBV2 and J is TRBJ2-2; 8 bases fit TRBD1. CDR3 length: 15 amino acids. Germline CDR1 reads SNHLY; CDR2 reads FYNNEI. CDR3 in amino acids: CASREGTGRTGELFF. The CDR3 DNA reads TGTGCCAGCAGAGAAGGGACAGGACGCACCGGGGAGCTGTTTTTT.

The chain combines TRBV2 with TRBJ1-5, with a weak D call TRBD1 (5 bases). There are 14 residues in the CDR3. The germline gives CDR1 SNHLY, CDR2 FYNNEI. The germline V and J ends were trimmed by 4 bases and 7 bases, with 14 bases remaining between them. The DNA for the CDR3 is TGTGCCAGCAGTGTCCGGCGGGGGTTCCAGCCCCAGCATTTT. This codes for CASSVRRGFQPQHF.

V and J are TRBV6-1 and TRBJ2-3, with 10 bases lining up with TRBD2. CDR3 size: 16 residues. Trimming at V came to 0 bases and at J to 1 base, leaving 1 base not matched to a gene. In germline, CDR1 is MNHNS, CDR2 SASEGT. The chain's CDR3 is CASSEALAGGTDTQYF. The DNA for the CDR3 is TGTGCCAGCAGTGAAGCGCTAGCGGGAGGCACAGATACGCAGTATTTT.

In DNA form, the CDR3 reads TGTGCCAGCGGGCCCCAAGGGAAGGGTGATTCACCCCTCCACTTT. This gives the protein CASGPQGKGDSPLHF. The chain is built from TRBV11-2 and TRBJ1-6; D gene uncertain. V shed 8 bases and J shed 8 bases, with 19 bases lying between them. Germline CDR1 is SGHAT and CDR2 is FQNNGV. This CDR3 is built from 15 residues. The whole variable domain, filled in from reference TRBV11-2 and TRBJ1-6, reads EAGVAQSPRYKIIEKRQSVAFWCNPISGHATLYWYQQILGQGPKLLIQFQNNGVVDDSQLPKDRFSAERLKGVDSTLKIQPAKLEDSAVYLCASGPQGKGDSPLHFGNGTRLTVT.